This TCR beta chain was found in a study of graft-versus-host responses after intestinal transplantation. Study information: All recipients were transplanted with multivisceral, liver-intestinal, or isolated intestinal grafts. Overall study results and limits: The study associated peak circulating GvH clone levels with early post-transplant HvG declines. Recipient bone marrow held GvH clones, some seen earlier in ileum or blood. Allografts from individuals with graft-donor T cell macrochimerism displayed high graft-versus-host to host-versus-graft clonal ratios.

The germline V gene has CDR1 GTSNPN and CDR2 SVGIG (reference sequence). Between the trimmed V and J ends, which lost 8 bases and 8 bases, there was a span of 15 bases. This CDR3 is built from 11 residues. Details on this clone: Its antigen is not identified.

TCRdb's copy holds only in-frame clones and misses some; the assay was immunoSEQ multiplex PCR. Here the sample spans some 87,000 clones, 90% to 95% being singletons. The source was unstimulated CD8+ T cells sorted from spleen or lymph node cells, collected before transplant. The clonotype was recovered from a human donor who was the organ donor for an intestinal transplant. This rearrangement joins TRBV30 to TRBJ1-1, with a weak D call TRBD1 (6 bases). The CDR3: CAEFRGLEAFF. CDR3 DNA sequence: TGTGCCGAATTCAGGGGTTTAGAAGCTTTCTTT. Filled out from reference TRBV30 and TRBJ1-1, the complete variable domain reads SQTIHQWPATLVQPVGSPLSLECTVEGTSNPNLYWYRQAAGRGLQLLFYSVGIGQISSEVPQNLSASRPQDRQFILSSKKLLLSDSGFYLCAEFRGLEAFFGQGTRLTVV.